These 32 T cell receptor beta chains were sequenced from one sample in a study of T cell responses to AZD1222 COVID-19 vaccine (dated by TCRdb to 2020 to 2023). The sample's time point label, decoded: about 28 days (+/-7) after the second vaccine dose. Library preparation used the immunoSEQ multiplex PCR assay. TCRdb re-hosts the immuneACCESS table, in-frame sequences only. Its copies lack some clones; in the studies checked, an unresolved V gene accounts for under half of them, and the cause for the rest is not known. This sample has 110,000 to 150,000 clones in its table, and about 90% of those were observed once. 3% to 4% of the sample lies in the top ten. Material: peripheral blood, obtained 28 days after the second AZD1222 dose. The origin of the receptors is an adult who received the AZD1222 COVID-19 vaccine.

The chain has TRBV28 and TRBJ1-4; 9 bases fit TRBD1. The J segment lost 3 bases and the V segment lost 3 bases, leaving 8 bases of the junction unmatched. The CDR3 has 17 amino acids. Germline-derived CDR1 and CDR2 are MDHEN and SYDVKM. The CDR3 DNA follows: TGTGCCAGCAGTTTCCCCGGCGGACAGGGGCCTAATGAAAAACTGTTTTTT. This sequence encodes CASSFPGGQGPNEKLFF. Full variable domain (rest looked up from reference TRBV28 and TRBJ1-4): DVKVTQSSRYLVKRTGEKVFLECVQDMDHENMFWYRQDPGLGLRLIYFSYDVKMKEKGDIPEGYSVSREKKERFSLILESASTNQTSMYLCASSFPGGQGPNEKLFFGSGTQLSVL.

J is TRBJ1-1 and V is TRBV28; 9 bases fit TRBD1. Germline CDR1 reads MDHEN; CDR2 reads SYDVKM. This CDR3 region has 15 residues. The trim removed 7 bases at V and 6 bases at J, leaving 12 bases unmatched. The CDR3 spells CASILSTGGISEAFF. DNA for the CDR3: TGTGCCAGCATCCTCTCGACAGGGGGAATCTCTGAAGCTTTCTTT.

This clone showed up just a few times. The V gene is TRBV19, the J gene TRBJ1-4, with 9 bases that match TRBD1. The CDR3 consists of 15 residues. The germline gives CDR1 LNHDA, CDR2 SQIVND (reference sequence). The trim removed 3 bases at V and 5 bases at J, leaving 4 bases unmatched. CDR3 amino acids: CASSITGTGNEKLFF. Written as DNA, the CDR3 is TGTGCCAGTAGTATTACTGGGACAGGGAATGAAAAACTGTTTTTT.

This clone was seen once. The gene calls are TRBV7-9 and TRBJ2-1; 10 bases line up with TRBD2. V lost 1 base, J lost 9 bases, and 9 bases stayed unmatched. The germline CDR1 and CDR2 sequences are SEHNR and FQNEAQ (reference sequence). There are 16 residues in the CDR3. CDR3 DNA sequence: TGTGCCAGCAGCTTAGGATCTAGCGGGAGTCGTAGTGAGCAGTTCTTC. The encoded protein is CASSLGSSGSRSEQFF.

The chain links TRBV25-1 to TRBJ1-1; D is possibly TRBD1 (6 bases). CDR1 and CDR2 from the germline V gene are MGHDK and SYGVNS. Trimming stripped 4 bases from V and 12 bases from J, with 12 bases between. This CDR3 region has 11 residues. The CDR3 loop is CASSGDRLPFF. CDR3 in DNA: TGTGCCAGCAGTGGAGACAGGCTCCCTTTCTTT.

This clone was observed once. The chain couples TRBV5-1 to TRBJ2-1; the match to TRBD2 covers 7 bases. V lost 2 bases and J lost 4; bases outside the gene matches: 9. The CDR3 totals 16 residues. Germline CDR1 and CDR2: SGHRS and YFSETQ. The CDR3 DNA sequence: TGCGCCAGCAGCTTAGGAGCGGGGATCCTTTACAATGAGCAGTTCTTC. It encodes CASSLGAGILYNEQFF.

The rearrangement joins TRBV28 to TRBJ2-1, with 7 bases that match TRBD2. Losses at the gene ends were 0 bases for V and 12 bases for J; bases not matched to a gene: 5. The germline gives CDR1 MDHEN, CDR2 SYDVKM. The CDR3 extends over 13 amino acids. Here the CDR3 reads CASSLWLAVGQFF. CDR3 coding DNA: TGTGCCAGCAGTTTATGGCTAGCGGTAGGGCAGTTCTTC.

A few counts support this clone. This sequence joins TRBV5-5 and TRBJ1-1, with D perhaps TRBD1 (5 bases). CDR1 is SGHKS and CDR2 is YYEKEE in the germline V gene (reference sequence). CDR3 length equals 19 residues. Trimming left V 2 bases short and J 0 bases short, with 23 bases between. The DNA for the CDR3 is TGTGCCAGCAGCTTCGAACAGGTGTCCTTGCCACTCATGAACACTGAAGCTTTCTTT. Translating it yields CASSFEQVSLPLMNTEAFF. The complete variable domain, with remaining parts taken from reference TRBV5-5 and TRBJ1-1, reads DAGVTQSPTHLIKTRGQQVTLRCSPISGHKSVSWYQQVLGQGPQFIFQYYEKEERGRGNFPDRFSARQFPNYSSELNVNALLLGDSALYLCASSFEQVSLPLMNTEAFFGQGTRLTVV.

The chain employs TRBV5-1 and TRBJ1-2; weak D call: TRBD1 (5 bases). V lost 8 bases, J lost 2 bases, and 16 bases lay in between. The CDR3 is 14 amino acids. Germline V gene lookup returns CDR1 SGHRS and CDR2 YFSETQ. In DNA, the CDR3 is TGCGCCAGTAAAGCCCCCGGGGGGAACTATGGCTACACCTTC. Amino acids: CASKAPGGNYGYTF.

The CDR3 nucleotides read TGTGCCAGCACTCTAGAGGTCTCCCAGGCCTACGAGCAGTACTTC. Translating gives CASTLEVSQAYEQYF. The chain links TRBV7-2 to TRBJ2-7; D is uncertain. The length of the CDR3 is 15 residues. V shed 7 bases and J shed 2 bases, with 18 bases lying between them. Per germline, CDR1 SGHTA and CDR2 FQGNSA.

The V call is TRBV6-2 or TRBV6-3, the J call TRBJ2-1; the D is unclear. Germline V gives CDR1 MNHEY, CDR2 SVGEGT. Deletions cut 2 bases from V and 6 bases from J, with 2 bases between. This CDR3 is built from 11 residues. CDR3 in DNA: TGTGCCAGCAGTTACCCCAATGAGCAGTTCTTC. It translates to CASSYPNEQFF.

The V and J genes are TRBV29-1 and TRBJ1-1; D is unresolved. This CDR3 region has 10 residues. V gave up 5 bases and J gave up 7 bases, with 8 bases separating them. Germline V lookup: CDR1 SQVTM, CDR2 ANQGSEA. The CDR3 is CSVRTNEAFF. CDR3 coding DNA: TGCAGCGTTAGGACTAATGAAGCTTTCTTT.

V is TRBV7-9 and J is TRBJ2-3; 14 bases are a match to TRBD2. The CDR3 spans 21 residues. J was trimmed by 5 bases and V by 7 bases; bases with no gene match: 23. The germline gives CDR1 SEHNR, CDR2 FQNEAQ (reference sequence). CDR3 nucleotide sequence: TGTGCCAGCACCATGGAAGGGGAGGCACGACTAGCGGGAGGGCCGGGAGATACGCAGTATTTT. This encodes CASTMEGEARLAGGPGDTQYF.

The chain combines TRBV9 with TRBJ2-6; TRBD1 matches at 7 bases. CDR3 length: 15 residues. Germline CDR1 is SGDLS and CDR2 is YYNGEE. With 2 bases clipped from V and 4 bases from J, the junction kept 3 bases outside the gene matches. CDR3 protein: CASSVTGAGANVLTF. The DNA of the CDR3 is TGTGCCAGCAGCGTCACAGGGGCAGGGGCCAACGTCCTGACTTTC.

This rearrangement joins TRBV9 to TRBJ1-5, with no clear D. Germline values: CDR1 SGDLS, CDR2 YYNGEE. This CDR3 spans 14 amino acids. Trimming cost V 0 bases and J 7 bases, with 11 bases left between them. CDR3 nucleotide sequence: TGTGCCAGCAGCGTAGGTGAGCGGCGCCAGCCCCAGCATTTT. It codes for CASSVGERRQPQHF. The full variable domain, rest sourced from reference TRBV9 and TRBJ1-5, is DSGVTQTPKHLITATGQRVTLRCSPRSGDLSVYWYQQSLDQGLQFLIQYYNGEERAKGNILERFSAQQFPDLHSELNLSSLELGDSALYFCASSVGERRQPQHFGDGTRLSIL.

This clone was detected only once. The CDR3 protein is CAWRYRSQGSYEQYF. CDR3 in DNA: TGTGCCTGGAGGTACCGGTCCCAGGGATCCTACGAGCAGTACTTC. The V gene is TRBV30, the J gene TRBJ2-7, with a possible D match to TRBD1 (5 bases). The CDR3 is made up of 15 amino acids. Trimming shortened V by 3 bases and J by 1 base, and 16 bases separated the two germline ends. Germline V gives CDR1 GTSNPN, CDR2 SVGIG (reference sequence). The whole variable domain, filled in from reference TRBV30 and TRBJ2-7, reads SQTIHQWPATLVQPVGSPLSLECTVEGTSNPNLYWYRQAAGRGLQLLFYSVGIGQISSEVPQNLSASRPQDRQFILSSKKLLLSDSGFYLCAWRYRSQGSYEQYFGPGTRLTVT.

This clone was found once. The J gene is TRBJ2-7, the V gene TRBV5-1; 16 bases match TRBD2. Germline lookup yields CDR1 SGHRS and CDR2 YFSETQ. V lost 4 bases and J lost 4; bases outside the gene matches: 5. The CDR3 has 16 amino acids. The chain's CDR3 is CASSPGTSGRAYEQYF. The CDR3 nucleotides read TGCGCCAGCAGCCCCGGGACTAGCGGGAGGGCTTACGAGCAGTACTTC.

The genes are TRBV19 and TRBJ1-4; D may be TRBD1 (6 bases). V was clipped by 4 bases and J by 1 base, with 10 bases between them. The V gene's germline CDR1 is LNHDA and CDR2 SQIVND (reference sequence). The CDR3 consists of 15 residues. CDR3 residues: CASSTPGVTNEKLFF. CDR3 DNA sequence: TGTGCCAGTAGTACCCCAGGGGTAACTAATGAAAAACTGTTTTTT.

As to this clone: Other DNA sequences from this sample encode an identical CDR3 as well. In DNA form, the CDR3 reads TGTGCCAGCAGTTTATCCGGGGCTAACTATGGCTACACCTTC. Amino acid sequence: CASSLSGANYGYTF. The chain employs TRBV28 and TRBJ1-2, with no clear D. The germline gives CDR1 MDHEN, CDR2 SYDVKM. Deletions cut 1 base from V and 0 bases from J, with 6 bases between. The CDR3 totals 14 residues.

The chain combines TRBV28 with TRBJ1-6; 9 nucleotides agree with TRBD1. From germline, CDR1 is MDHEN and CDR2 SYDVKM. The junction had 12 bases not matched to a gene; V was cut back by 6 bases and J by 6 bases. The CDR3 consists of 17 residues. Written as DNA, the CDR3 is TGTGCCAGCAGGCGCTACAGGGGGCGCCCCACTAATTCACCCCTCCACTTT. This translates into CASRRYRGRPTNSPLHF.

This clone was seen a handful of times. The chain has TRBV3-1 (or the pseudogene TRBV3-2) and TRBJ2-7, with 7 positions matching TRBD1. V lost 2 bases, J lost 2 bases, and 3 bases stayed unmatched. The CDR3 runs to 14 residues. The germline V gene encodes CDR1 LGHDT and CDR2 YNNKEL (reference sequence). The CDR3: CASSQPTGPYEQYF. The CDR3 DNA follows: TGTGCCAGCAGCCAACCGACAGGGCCCTACGAGCAGTACTTC.

This clone was detected only once. The chain recombines TRBV5-6 with TRBJ2-1, with a tentative D call TRBD2 (6 bases). The CDR3 consists of 16 residues. With 3 bases removed from V and 0 bases from J, the gap between germline ends came to 13 bases. Germline-derived CDR1 and CDR2 are SGHDT and YYEEEE. CDR3 coding DNA: TGTGCCAGCAGCTGGGGACTTTCCAGCTCCTACAATGAGCAGTTCTTC. The encoded protein is CASSWGLSSSYNEQFF.

The rearrangement joins TRBV2 to TRBJ1-4, with D tentatively TRBD1 (6 bases). Trimming shortened V by 7 bases and J by 8 bases, and 17 bases separated the two germline ends. CDR3 length: 14 amino acids. Germline CDR1 is SNHLY and CDR2 is FYNNEI. In DNA, the CDR3 is TGTGCCAGCACCCAAAGGGGGGTCGGAGAAAAACTGTTTTTT. Its protein is CASTQRGVGEKLFF.

V is TRBV5-4 and J is TRBJ2-7, with TRBD1 identical over 7 bases. V shed 3 bases and J 5 bases; nucleotides not matched to a gene: 11. This CDR3 has 15 residues. The germline V gene encodes CDR1 SGHNT and CDR2 YYREEE (reference sequence). Here the CDR3 DNA reads TGTGCCAGCAGCTCGAGGGACAGCCCCTTGAACGAGCAGTACTTC. It translates to CASSSRDSPLNEQYF.

Here the CDR3 reads CASSYSGGYQPQHF. The CDR3 DNA reads as TGTGCCAGCAGTTACTCAGGGGGCTATCAGCCCCAGCATTTT. This chain connects TRBV6-2 or TRBV6-3 to TRBJ1-5; 7 nucleotides line up with TRBD1. Per the germline V gene, CDR1 is MNHEY and CDR2 is SVGEGT. V lost 0 bases to trimming and J lost 5 bases; unmatched junction nucleotides: 1. CDR3 length equals 14 residues.

The chain links TRBV11-2 to TRBJ1-5; D remains ambiguous. This CDR3 region has 13 residues. Trimming pared 5 bases from V and 6 bases from J, leaving 11 bases between. The germline gives CDR1 SGHAT, CDR2 FQNNGV. The chain's CDR3 is CASSHGPSQPQHF. CDR3 bases: TGTGCCAGCAGCCACGGGCCGAGTCAGCCCCAGCATTTT.

This clone appeared a single time. This chain connects TRBV24-1 to TRBJ2-5; D uncertain. The germline V gene has CDR1 KGHDR and CDR2 SFDVKD. This CDR3 comprises 17 residues. V was pared by 6 bases and J by 5 bases, with 24 bases between. CDR3 region: CATSSFGSGKNLETQYF. In DNA, the CDR3 is TGTGCCACCAGTTCCTTTGGGTCAGGTAAAAACCTGGAGACCCAGTACTTC.

This clone is a singleton in its sample. The chain uses TRBV29-1 and TRBJ2-5; TRBD2 matches at 14 bases. The CDR3 sequence is 14 residues long. Looked up from germline, CDR1 is SQVTM and CDR2 is ANQGSEA. V dropped 7 bases and J dropped 5; count of bases not matched to a gene: 6. CDR3 region: CSASGTSGSETQYF. CDR3 bases: TGCAGCGCTTCCGGGACTAGCGGGAGTGAGACCCAGTACTTC.

V and J are TRBV4-3 and TRBJ1-1; no clear D. This CDR3 comprises 13 residues. Per germline, CDR1 LGHNA and CDR2 YSLEER. V was trimmed by 9 bases and J by 3 bases, leaving 14 bases between them. The CDR3 bases are TGCGCCAGTAGTGAGGTCCTGGACACTGAAGCTTTCTTT. It translates to CASSEVLDTEAFF.

This chain links TRBV5-8 with TRBJ2-7; tentative D call: TRBD2 (6 bases). Germline CDR1 reads SGHTS; CDR2 reads YDEGEE. The CDR3 is 15 residues long. Trimming pared 1 base from V and 2 bases from J, leaving 13 bases between. CDR3 DNA sequence: TGTGCCAGCAGCTTGTTCGGGACTGGGCCCTACGAGCAGTACTTC. Translated: CASSLFGTGPYEQYF. The full variable domain, with the rest looked up from reference TRBV5-8 and TRBJ2-7, is EAGVTQSPTHLIKTRGQQATLRCSPISGHTSVYWYQQALGLGLQFLLWYDEGEERNRGNFPPRFSGRQFPNYSSELNVNALELEDSALYLCASSLFGTGPYEQYFGPGTRLTVT.

V usage is TRBV4-2 and J usage is TRBJ1-1; a possible D gene is TRBD1 (6 bases). The V end lost 4 bases, the J end lost 5 bases, and 17 bases lay between the germline ends. The CDR3 covers 15 residues. Germline loops: CDR1 LGHNA, CDR2 YNFKEQ. The CDR3 DNA reads TGTGCCAGCAGCCTCGGGGGGGCGGGTTGGACTGAAGCTTTCTTT. It specifies CASSLGGAGWTEAFF.

The chain couples TRBV4-3 to TRBJ1-2; D is ambiguous. The germline V and J ends were trimmed by 5 bases and 7 bases, with 11 bases remaining between them. This CDR3 region has 12 residues. Germline CDR1 reads LGHNA; CDR2 reads YSLEER. The CDR3 sequence is CASSGWAGGYTF. CDR3 nucleotide sequence: TGCGCCAGCAGCGGATGGGCGGGTGGCTACACCTTC.